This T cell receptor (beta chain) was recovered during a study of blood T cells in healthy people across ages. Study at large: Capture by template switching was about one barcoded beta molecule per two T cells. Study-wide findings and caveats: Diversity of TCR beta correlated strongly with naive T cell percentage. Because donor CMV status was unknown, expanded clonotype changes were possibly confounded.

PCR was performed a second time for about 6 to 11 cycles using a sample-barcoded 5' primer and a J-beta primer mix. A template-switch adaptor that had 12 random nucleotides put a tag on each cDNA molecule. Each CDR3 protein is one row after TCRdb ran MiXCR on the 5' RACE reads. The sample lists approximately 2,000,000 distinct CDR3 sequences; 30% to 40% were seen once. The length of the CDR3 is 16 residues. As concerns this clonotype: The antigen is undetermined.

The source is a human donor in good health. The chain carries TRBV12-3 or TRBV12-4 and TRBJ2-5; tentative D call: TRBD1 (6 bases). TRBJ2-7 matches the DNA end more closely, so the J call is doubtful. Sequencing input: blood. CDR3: CASSLTGDPRDNEQYF. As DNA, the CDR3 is TGTGCCAGCAGTTTAACAGGAGACCCTCGGGACAACGAGCAGTACTTC.